This T cell receptor beta chain derives from a study of response to subunit inactivated influenza vaccine. Study-level points and caveats: With each seasonal influenza vaccination, the authors suggested, few new T cells are recruited.

Germline lookup yields CDR1 SGHTA and CDR2 FQGNSA. The CDR3 has 17 amino acids. V shed 2 bases and J shed 0 bases, with 11 bases lying between them. The table lists this clonotype with a few counts. Its antigen remains unidentified. TCRdb called the RT-PCR reads again in MiXCR, with one record for every CDR3 protein. Found here are 550,000 to 800,000 distinct CDR3 sequences, approximately 15% of them singletons; the top ten hold 6% to 8%. V usage is TRBV7-2 and J usage is TRBJ1-6; possibly TRBD1 for D (6 bases). This TCR was sampled from a man in his forties or fifties who received an inactivated influenza vaccine. The starting material was PBMCs from blood, obtained less than 15 days before vaccination. This chain's CDR3 is CASSLHRVSSYNSPLHF. Here the CDR3 DNA reads TGTGCCAGCAGCTTACACAGGGTTAGCTCCTATAATTCACCCCTCCACTTT.